The 19 T cell receptor beta chains reported below all come from one sample, sequenced in a study of breast tumors, draining lymph nodes, adjacent tissues (TCRdb year 2016). The axillary draining lymph nodes of breast cancer patients were the source of the lymph node samples. Library method: multiplex PCR. Sequencing instrument: Illumina HiSeq 2000. TCRdb trimmed the raw reads at Q25, called clones with MiXCR and kept productive beta chains. Duplicate CDR3 protein sequences are folded into a single record with the most common DNA and genes. The sample includes 270,000 or so distinct CDR3 sequences, with over 30% observed a single time. The ten most abundant clones make up around 1% of the sample. The sequenced sample was axillary lymph node tissue. The receptors here all came from a female donor with breast cancer. Some clones in this sample may be carry-over from other donors' samples.

At least ten counts were recorded for this clonotype. V usage is TRBV15 and J usage is TRBJ1-2, with 8 bases matching TRBD1. The germline CDR1 and CDR2 sequences are LNHNV and YYDKDF (reference sequence). The CDR3 is 13 amino acids. The V gene end was trimmed by 5 bases and the J gene end by 8 bases; junction bases not matched to a gene: 7. CDR3 sequence: CATSVGTGGGYTF. CDR3 nucleotide sequence: TGTGCCACCAGCGTAGGGACAGGAGGAGGCTACACCTTC. The full variable domain, completed using reference TRBV15 and TRBJ1-2, is DAMVIQNPRYQVTQFGKPVTLSCSQTLNHNVMYWYQQKSSQAPKLLFHYYDKDFNNEADTPDNFQSRRPNTSFCFLDIRSPGLGDTAMYLCATSVGTGGGYTFGSGTRLTVV.

At least ten counts were recorded for this clonotype. The gene calls are TRBV4-1 and TRBJ1-3; a possible D gene is TRBD1 (5 bases). Per germline, CDR1 MGHRA and CDR2 YSYEKL. The ends were cut back, 4 bases at V and 9 bases at J, with 13 bases in the middle. CDR3 size: 13 residues. The CDR3 region is CASSRGVAGTIYF. CDR3 nucleotides: TGCGCCAGCAGCCGAGGGGTTGCGGGCACCATATATTTT.

To note about this clonotype: At one end, the junction sequence differs from germline, possibly due to a read error. V is TRBV29-1 and J is TRBJ1-1; D may be TRBD1 (5 bases). This CDR3 is 13 amino acids long. Per the germline V gene, CDR1 is SQVTM and CDR2 is ANQGSEA. The CDR3 DNA reads as TGCAGCGTTGCGGGGAAATTGGACACTGAAGCTCTCTTT. Its translation: CSVAGKLDTEALF.

This clonotype was counted at least ten times. The chain links TRBV5-8 to TRBJ1-2, with D tentatively TRBD1 (5 bases). The germline V and J ends were trimmed by 0 bases and 4 bases, with 16 bases remaining between them. CDR1 and CDR2 from the germline V gene are SGHTS and YDEGEE. The CDR3 length is 16 residues. The CDR3 protein is CASSLGSPRDPYGYTF. CDR3 DNA: TGTGCCAGCAGCTTGGGGTCACCCAGGGATCCCTATGGCTACACCTTC.

The sample holds many counts of this clonotype. This sequence joins TRBV20-1 and TRBJ1-4; 12 nucleotides match TRBD1. Trimming removed 4 bases from V and 10 bases from J; junction bases left unmatched: 13. Per the germline V gene, CDR1 is DFQATT and CDR2 is SNEGSKA (reference sequence). The CDR3 has 16 amino acids. The CDR3 nucleotides read TGCAGTGCTACTCGGGACAGGGGGCATGGTGATGGAAAACTGTTTTTT. Protein: CSATRDRGHGDGKLFF.

As regards this clonotype: A much more abundant neighbour one base away suggests this may be a read error. The J gene is TRBJ1-2, the V gene TRBV5-6; D uncertain. The CDR3 runs to 11 residues. V was clipped by 3 bases and J by 6 bases, with 6 bases between them. The V gene's germline CDR1 is SGHDT and CDR2 YYEEEE. For the CDR3, the DNA is TGTGCCAGCAGCTCTATCGATGGCTACACCTTC. Translated: CASSSIDGYTF.

On this clonotype itself: A much larger clone differs by one base, so this may be a read error. The chain recombines TRBV4-1 with TRBJ2-1; D ambiguous. The CDR3 runs to 15 residues. The germline V gene has CDR1 MGHRA and CDR2 YSYEKL. The CDR3 reads CASSPALRGYNEQFF. The CDR3 DNA reads as TGTGCCAGCAGCCCAGCCCTGCGAGGCTACAATGAGCAGTTCTTC.

This clonotype came up many times. This rearrangement joins TRBV4-1 to TRBJ2-6; D remains unclear. This CDR3 region has 15 residues. Germline lookup yields CDR1 MGHRA and CDR2 YSYEKL. V was pared by 2 bases and J by 3 bases, with 8 bases between. CDR3 sequence reads: CASSQTLSGANVLTF. The CDR3 coding sequence is TGCGCCAGCAGCCAAACGTTGAGTGGGGCCAACGTCCTGACTTTC.

This clonotype was seen ten or more times. This sequence joins TRBV7-6 and TRBJ1-2, with no clear D. Between the trimmed V and J ends, which lost 1 base and 4 bases, there was a span of 7 bases. The CDR3 runs 13 residues. Germline CDR1 and CDR2: SGHVS and FNYEAQ. The CDR3 protein is CASSLDSGYGYTF. In DNA, the CDR3 is TGTGCCAGCAGCTTAGATTCGGGCTATGGCTACACCTTC.

This clonotype was detected only a few times. V and J are TRBV6-5 and TRBJ2-1; the D gene could be TRBD1 or TRBD2 (6 bases each). Per the germline V gene, CDR1 is MNHEY and CDR2 is SVGAGI. V lost 1 base, J lost 0 bases, and 13 bases lay in between. The CDR3 totals 17 residues. The CDR3 DNA follows: TGTGCCAGCAGTTACTACCGGGGGCCAAGCTCCTACAATGAGCAGTTCTTC. Encoded protein: CASSYYRGPSSYNEQFF.

This clonotype was seen ten or more times. Relative to the germline gene, one junction end is altered; a read error may explain this. The rearrangement joins TRBV19 to TRBJ2-7, with 7 positions matching TRBD2. The CDR3 runs 14 residues. Per the germline V gene, CDR1 is LNHDA and CDR2 is SQIVND (reference sequence). The CDR3: CASSIGLVSSEQYF. CDR3 DNA: TGTGCCAGTAGTATCGGACTAGTGTCCTCCGAGCAGTACTTC.

This clonotype turned up a few times. J is TRBJ2-1 and V is TRBV12-3 or TRBV12-4; perhaps TRBD2 as D (7 bases). The CDR3 totals 16 residues. The V end lost 4 bases, the J end lost 5 bases, and 18 bases lay between the germline ends. As DNA, the CDR3 is TGTGCCAGCAGTTCCTCCAGGGCGGGGGCCCACAATGAGCAGTTCTTC. Residues: CASSSSRAGAHNEQFF.

About this clonotype: Possible read error: a much larger clone is one base away. This chain joins TRBV5-5 and TRBJ2-1; D ambiguous. Germline values: CDR1 SGHKS, CDR2 YYEKEE (reference sequence). The V gene lost 1 base and the J gene lost 0 bases, with 14 bases spanning the gap. CDR3 size: 17 residues. CDR3 protein: CASSLRWQASSYNEQFF. CDR3 nucleotide sequence: TGTGCCAGCAGCTTGCGCTGGCAGGCGAGCTCCTACAATGAGCAGTTCTTC. Filled out from reference TRBV5-5 and TRBJ2-1, the complete variable domain reads DAGVTQSPTHLIKTRGQQVTLRCSPISGHKSVSWYQQVLGQGPQFIFQYYEKEERGRGNFPDRFSARQFPNYSSELNVNALLLGDSALYLCASSLRWQASSYNEQFFGPGTRLTVL.

This clonotype was observed a handful of times. The chain combines TRBV3-1 with TRBJ2-5; D is uncertain. The ends were cut back, 0 bases at V and 2 bases at J, with 13 bases in the middle. The V gene's germline CDR1 is LGHDT and CDR2 YNNKEL (reference sequence). The CDR3 has 16 amino acids. CDR3 DNA: TGTGCCAGCAGCCAAGATCGGCCTACAAAGCAAGAGACCCAGTACTTC. Its protein is CASSQDRPTKQETQYF.

This clonotype was found many times. The chain couples TRBV12-3 or TRBV12-4 to TRBJ2-7, with TRBD1 identical over 7 bases. V was clipped by 0 bases and J by 7 bases; unmatched bases: 9. The CDR3 totals 15 residues. CDR3 bases: TGTGCCAGCAGTTTAGCACAGGGGACAGCTTCAGAGCAGTACTTC. This gives the protein CASSLAQGTASEQYF.

This clonotype was found many times. J is TRBJ2-7 and V is TRBV24-1; 9 bases are a match to TRBD2. The CDR3 loop spans 15 amino acids. V trimming: 2 bases; J trimming: 3 bases; junction bases outside the gene matches: 4. Germline CDR1 and CDR2: KGHDR and SFDVKD. The CDR3 bases are TGTGCCACCAGTGATTCTGCGGGAGGGCTCTACGAGCAGTACTTC. It codes for CATSDSAGGLYEQYF.

This clonotype was seen at least ten times. The rearrangement links TRBV5-4 to TRBJ2-7; D gene unclear. Deletions cut 3 bases from V and 4 bases from J, with 14 bases between. Germline loops: CDR1 SGHNT, CDR2 YYREEE (reference sequence). The CDR3 runs to 14 residues. The CDR3 sequence is CASSSVKAPYEQYF. In DNA form, the CDR3 reads TGTGCCAGCAGCTCGGTCAAAGCCCCTTACGAGCAGTACTTC.

This clonotype was observed a few times. V gene TRBV3-1 combines with J gene TRBJ2-2; D is perhaps TRBD1 (5 bases). In germline, CDR1 is LGHDT, CDR2 YNNKEL (reference sequence). Trimming took off 4 bases at V and 4 bases at J, with 10 bases between the two ends. CDR3 length equals 14 residues. CDR3 in DNA: TGTGCCAGCAGCCCCTTTCAGGGCACCGGGGAGCTGTTTTTT. This codes for CASSPFQGTGELFF.

This clonotype was recorded at least ten times. J is TRBJ2-7 and V is TRBV3-1, with 9 bases aligning to TRBD2. Germline CDR1 LGHDT, CDR2 YNNKEL (reference sequence). The junction had 10 bases not matched to a gene; V was cut back by 3 bases and J by 7 bases. The CDR3 totals 15 residues. CDR3 nucleotides: TGTGCCAGCAGCCAGGGCGCGGGAGGGCGGGGGGAGCAGTACTTC. Translating it yields CASSQGAGGRGEQYF.